Described below is a single TCR beta chain sequence and its context. Assay: immunoSEQ multiplex PCR; the TCRdb copy retains only in-frame clones and omits some. The sample holds about 360,000 clones, around 86% seen once. This sample was included in a study of blood T cell repertoires in COVID-19. Specimen: peripheral blood. The sequence was collected from a human donor in a cohort sampled during active COVID-19.

The CDR3 nucleotides read TGTGCCAGCAGCTTAGAGGAGGGGAATTCACCCCTCCACTTT. It specifies CASSLEEGNSPLHF. This chain links TRBV7-9 with TRBJ1-6, with a tentative D call TRBD1 (5 bases). V was cut by 1 base and J by 7 bases, with 8 bases left in between. The CDR3 totals 14 residues. Germline values: CDR1 SEHNR, CDR2 FQNEAQ (reference sequence).